This TCR beta chain was sequenced during a study of T-cell reconstitution after alpha-beta-depleted transplantation in children. It was with unique molecular identifiers that the TCRbeta library was prepared. One entry per CDR3 protein results from TCRdb running MiXCR on the PCR reads. The sample contains fewer than 550,000 distinct CDR3 sequences, roughly 15% of which appear only once. Whole-study findings and limits: Surviving recipient T cells and thymic progenitors accounted for the high day-60 TCRbeta diversity observed in some patients. Most T-cell counts and diversity one year after the transplant came from T cells that were newly produced. At around two months after transplant, the alpha-beta T cells were reportedly derived from several hundred expanded clones that came from non-depleted graft cells.

Note on this clonotype: Its antigen is not identified.

The V and J ends lost 0 bases and 2 bases, in that order; junction bases with no gene match: 0. The CDR3 sequence is 14 residues long. Looked up from germline, CDR1 is ENHRY and CDR2 is SYGVKD. Sequencing used PBMCs, mostly from graft donor cells, obtained 360 days after TCRalphabeta/CD19-depleted stem cell transplant. The chain is built from TRBV10-3 and TRBJ2-7, with 8 positions matching TRBD2. This TCR was sampled from a boy under three years old who had a stem cell transplant for Wiskott-Aldrich syndrome, so the T cells may come from the graft donor. The CDR3 DNA follows: TGTGCCATCAGTGAGTCGACTAGCGCCTACGAGCAGTACTTC. Translating it yields CAISESTSAYEQYF.